Listed below are T cell receptor beta chains from one sample, sequenced in a study of beta chain features in type 1 diabetes. Profiling relied on immunoSEQ multiplex PCR, and the TCRdb table lists in-frame clones only, not all of them. The table shows about 130,000 clones, with around 10% occurring only once. The sample was central memory CD4+ T cells from blood. The receptors originated from a man aged 30 to 39 with type 1 diabetes. CDR3s include the opening cysteine and the closing phenylalanine or tryptophan. Fields, in order: clone size, V gene, CDR3 length, J gene, D gene, CDR3 DNA, CDR3 protein. D genes are given only for firm matches. For some rows the clone size is stated as once, few or many, or as a class when expanded; others skip it.

>few|TRBV9|16|TRBJ2-3|TRBD2
TGTGCCAGCAGCGATCTAGCGGGGGCCTGCACAGATACGCAGTATTTT
CASSDLAGACTDTQYF
>many|TRBV29-1|12|TRBJ2-1|NA
TGCAGCGGTTATGGACTTTACAATGAGCAGTTCTTC
CSGYGLYNEQFF
>NA|TRBV20-1|11|TRBJ2-5|NA
TGCAGCCCTCGGTACCAAGAGACCCAGTACTTC
CSPRYQETQYF
>NA|TRBV18|17|TRBJ2-3|TRBD2
TGTGCCAGCTCACCAGGGAGCGGGGGGGCCAGCACAGATACGCAGTATTTT
CASSPGSGGASTDTQYF
>NA|TRBV18|18|TRBJ1-5|TRBD1
TGTGCCAGCTCACCACCGGGGACAGGGAGGCCTGGTGATCAGCCCCAGCATTTT
CASSPPGTGRPGDQPQHF
>few|TRBV7-8|14|TRBJ1-5|NA
TGTGCCAGCACCCAGTGGGGCGAAGGTTTGCCCCAGCATTTT
CASTQWGEGLPQHF
>NA|TRBV19|12|TRBJ2-5|TRBD1
TGTGCCAGTAGTAAGGACAGGCAGACCCAGTACTTC
CASSKDRQTQYF
>NA|TRBV11-2|15|TRBJ2-4|TRBD1
TGTGCCAGCAGCCCGCGGACAGGGGTTAACGTCATTCAGTACTTC
CASSPRTGVNVIQYF
>NA|TRBV4-2|17|TRBJ2-1|NA
TGTGCCAGCAGCCAAGAAAGGGGTAGGAACAGCTACAATGAGCAGTTCTTC
CASSQERGRNSYNEQFF
>few|TRBV18|14|TRBJ1-5|NA
TGTGCCAGCTCCACTGGGGGGAGCAATCAGCCCCAGCATTTT
CASSTGGSNQPQHF
>few|TRBV7-8|13|TRBJ2-3|TRBD2
TGTGCCAGCGGCGGGGGTAACACAGATACGCAGTATTTT
CASGGGNTDTQYF
>NA|TRBV4-3|16|TRBJ2-3|TRBD2
TGCGCCAGCAGCCAGGCGACTAGCGGGGGGACAGATACGCAGTATTTT
CASSQATSGGTDTQYF
>NA|TRBV5-1|14|TRBJ1-2|NA
TGCGCCAGCAGCTTGGGGGTCGGAGGATATGGCTACACCTTC
CASSLGVGGYGYTF
>NA|TRBV7-7|14|TRBJ2-2|NA
TGTGCTAGCAGCCGAGGGAGGAACACCGGGGAGCTGTTTTTT
CASSRGRNTGELFF
>NA|TRBV6-6|15|TRBJ2-7|TRBD1
TGTGCCAGCAGTTACTTACGGGACAGCTCCTACGAGCAGTACTTC
CASSYLRDSSYEQYF
>few|TRBV5-6|14|TRBJ2-5|TRBD2
TGTGCCAGCAGCCCGGGGACTAGGGTAGAGACCCAGTACTTC
CASSPGTRVETQYF
>NA|TRBV28|13|TRBJ2-5|TRBD1
TGTGCCAGCAGTTCGACAGGGGTAGAGACCCAGTACTTC
CASSSTGVETQYF
>NA|TRBV6-6|13|TRBJ1-5|NA
TGTGCCAGCAGTTCGCTCCGGGGGCAGCCCCAGCATTTT
CASSSLRGQPQHF
>NA|TRBV9|16|TRBJ1-1|NA
TGTGCCAGCAGCGTAGGGGCAGGGTCTTTGAACACTGAAGCTTTCTTT
CASSVGAGSLNTEAFF
>few|TRBV9|17|TRBJ1-5|NA
TGTGCCAGCAGCGTAGGGTGGGGCATTAATAGCAATCAGCCCCAGCATTTT
CASSVGWGINSNQPQHF
>NA|TRBV4-2|13|TRBJ2-4|NA
TGTGCCAGCAGCTTAACGGACTCCCAAATTCAGTACTTC
CASSLTDSQIQYF
>few|TRBV19|14|TRBJ2-1|TRBD1
TGTGCCAGTAAGACAGGGTTATTTTTCAATGAGCAGTTCTTC
CASKTGLFFNEQFF
>NA|TRBV15|16|TRBJ1-5|NA
TGTGCCACCAGCAGAGGGACAGTATATAGCAATCAGCCCCAGCATTTT
CATSRGTVYSNQPQHF
>few|TRBV30|14|TRBJ1-1|TRBD1
TGTGCCTGGACTCGACAGGGGAGGTTGACTGAAGCTTTCTTT
CAWTRQGRLTEAFF
>few|TRBV6-5|16|TRBJ2-1|TRBD1
TGTGCCAGCAGTTACCAGGGGACAGGGCTTTTAAGTGAGCAGTTCTTC
CASSYQGTGLLSEQFF
>few|TRBV27|17|TRBJ1-5|NA
TGTGCCAGCAGCCCCCGAGGGGGGGCCGGGAGCAATCAGCCCCAGCATTTT
CASSPRGGAGSNQPQHF
>few|TRBV9|17|TRBJ1-1|NA
TGTGCCAGCAGCGTCGTCGGGACTCCCTTGAGCCTCACTGAAGCTTTCTTT
CASSVVGTPLSLTEAFF
>NA|TRBV7-9|15|TRBJ2-1|TRBD2
TGTGCCAGCAGTACCGGGACTAGCCCCTACAATGAGCAGTTCTTC
CASSTGTSPYNEQFF
>NA|TRBV25-1|14|TRBJ1-1|TRBD1
TGTGCCAGCAGTGATTGGGGACAGTACACTGAAGCTTTCTTT
CASSDWGQYTEAFF
>few|TRBV2|13|TRBJ1-1|NA
TGTGCCAGCAGGGAGGACTACGAGAAGGAAGCTTTCTTT
CASREDYEKEAFF
>NA|TRBV7-3|17|TRBJ2-5|TRBD2
TGTGCCAGCAGCCAAGCTAGCGGGGGGGCCCAGGGAGAGACCCAGTACTTC
CASSQASGGAQGETQYF
>NA|TRBV5-1|14|TRBJ2-1|NA
TGCGCCAGCAGCTTGGCCGGGTCCTACAATGAGCAGTTCTTC
CASSLAGSYNEQFF
>few|TRBV19|14|TRBJ2-3|NA
TGTGCCAGTAGGGCATGGAAAGACAGCCTTACGCAGTATTTT
CASRAWKDSLTQYF
>many|TRBV7-2|15|TRBJ2-7|NA
TGTGCCAGCAGCTTAGCGCCTCGGGGAGATTACGAGCAGTACTTC
CASSLAPRGDYEQYF
>NA|TRBV5-1|14|TRBJ2-3|TRBD2
TGCGCCAGCAGCTCGGGGGGGCACACAGATACGCAGTATTTT
CASSSGGHTDTQYF
>few|TRBV5-5|14|TRBJ1-6|NA
TGTGCCAGCAGCGATGGACGGGGGGAGGCACCCCTCCACTTT
CASSDGRGEAPLHF
>few|TRBV19|14|TRBJ2-3|NA
TGTGCCAGTAGTATCGGCAGGGAGGCAGATACGCAGTATTTT
CASSIGREADTQYF
>few|TRBV27|14|TRBJ2-7|TRBD1
TGTGCCAGCAGTTTTAGGGACAGGCCCTACGAGCAGTACTTC
CASSFRDRPYEQYF
>NA|TRBV4-1|15|TRBJ1-5|NA
TGCGCCAGTCAGTCCGGGGGGTATAGCAATCAGCCCCAGCATTTT
CASQSGGYSNQPQHF
>NA|TRBV2|13|TRBJ2-4|NA
TGTGCCAGCAGTCAGGGGATTTCGAACATTCAGTACTTC
CASSQGISNIQYF
>NA|TRBV20-1|11|TRBJ1-5|NA
TGCAGTGCTTTAGCGAGATCAGCCCAGCATTTT
CSALARSAQHF
>few|TRBV28|14|TRBJ1-1|NA
TGTGCCAGCAGCCCCGGGGGGCGCTTGGTCGAAGCTTTCTTT
CASSPGGRLVEAFF
>few|TRBV28|14|TRBJ1-2|TRBD1
TGTGCCAGCAGTTCCCCGGGACAGGGGTATGGCTACACCTTC
CASSSPGQGYGYTF
>few|TRBV28|15|TRBJ2-7|NA
TGTGCCAGCAGGACCGGGGGACAGAGCTCCTACGAGCAGTACTTC
CASRTGGQSSYEQYF
>few|TRBV30|11|TRBJ1-1|NA
TGTGCCTGGAGTGTCTACACTGAAGCTTTCTTT
CAWSVYTEAFF
>NA|TRBV5-4|14|TRBJ2-7|NA
TGTGCCAGCAGCTTCCCGGGAAAAAGGAACGAGCAGTACTTC
CASSFPGKRNEQYF
>few|TRBV6-1|14|TRBJ1-5|NA
TGTGCCAGCAGTGAACAAACGGTCAATCAGCCCCAGCATTTT
CASSEQTVNQPQHF
>NA|TRBV7-2|13|TRBJ2-3|TRBD2
TGTGCCAGCAGCTCCCCCGGGGGGGATACGCAGTATTTT
CASSSPGGDTQYF
>few|TRBV5-4|13|TRBJ2-3|NA
TGTGCCAGCAGCTTGGCGGGCACAGATACGCAGTATTTT
CASSLAGTDTQYF